The 12 T cell receptor beta chains given below trace back to one sample, sequenced in a study of T cells after yellow fever vaccination. TCRdb fed the 5' RACE reads into MiXCR, producing one record per CDR3 protein. The sample holds over 300,000 distinct CDR3 sequences; around 7.3% are singletons and the top ten take roughly a sixth. The sequencing used PBMCs, collected approximately 40 days after the first yellow fever vaccination. The receptors stem from a man aged 18 to 30 who received the YFV17D yellow fever vaccine.

V and J are TRBV29-1 and TRBJ1-1; TRBD1 agrees at 10 bases. V lost 4 bases, J lost 2 bases, and 7 bases stayed unmatched. In germline, CDR1 is SQVTM, CDR2 ANQGSEA. This CDR3 is 15 amino acids long. The CDR3 reads CSVVLRTGGNTEAFF. CDR3 nucleotides: TGCAGCGTTGTCCTTAGGACAGGGGGAAACACTGAAGCTTTCTTT.

This clonotype was counted a few times. The gene calls are TRBV10-3 and TRBJ2-2; D is unresolved. CDR3 length: 16 amino acids. Germline CDR1 and CDR2: ENHRY and SYGVKD. Trimming left V 6 bases short and J 0 bases short, with 14 bases between. This CDR3 is CAISDDWETNTGELFF. The CDR3 coding sequence is TGTGCCATCAGCGATGACTGGGAAACGAACACCGGGGAGCTGTTTTTT.

This clonotype was observed a handful of times. The CDR3 spells CASSWGGPSTDTQYF. The CDR3 nucleotides are TGTGCCAGCAGTTGGGGGGGCCCTAGCACAGATACGCAGTATTTT. The chain uses TRBV27 and TRBJ2-3, with D possibly being TRBD2 (7 bases). The CDR3 has 15 amino acids. Germline V gene data show CDR1 as MNHEY and CDR2 as SMNVEV (reference sequence). V was trimmed by 4 bases and J by 0 bases, leaving 11 bases between them.

This clonotype has just a few counts. This sequence joins TRBV7-9 and TRBJ2-1; TRBD1 matches 8 bases. The CDR3 contains 17 residues. Per the germline V gene, CDR1 is SEHNR and CDR2 is FQNEAQ (reference sequence). J gave up 8 bases and V 5 bases, and 17 bases lay outside the gene matches. The CDR3 nucleotides read TGTGCCAGCAGCCGAGGACAGGGTCTTTCCGATTATTATGAGCAGTTCTTC. Translated, it gives CASSRGQGLSDYYEQFF.

The chain carries TRBV5-1 and TRBJ1-6; TRBD1 agrees at 8 bases. This CDR3 comprises 14 residues. Germline V CDR1 and CDR2: SGHRS, YFSETQ. V was pared by 5 bases and J by 9 bases, with 7 bases of the junction left unmatched. DNA of the CDR3: TGCGCCAGCAGGGGGACAGGAACTACTTCACCCCTCCACTTT. Protein sequence: CASRGTGTTSPLHF.

This clonotype was detected many times. The rearrangement joins TRBV29-1 to TRBJ2-3; 9 nucleotides match TRBD2. Trimming took 0 bases from V and 3 from J; bases not matched to a gene: 7. Germline V gene sequence: CDR1 SQVTM, CDR2 ANQGSEA. This CDR3 is 16 amino acids long. The CDR3, as DNA: TGCAGCGTTGAAGAGGGCTTTGCGGGGGGGACAGATACGCAGTATTTT. Translation: CSVEEGFAGGTDTQYF.

This clonotype was counted many times. In DNA, the CDR3 is TGCAGTGCTAGAGGGTCGTGGGATACGCAGTATTTT. Protein: CSARGSWDTQYF. This chain uses TRBV20-1 with TRBJ2-3; no clear D gene. V gave up 1 base and J gave up 6 bases, with 8 bases separating them. The CDR3 covers 12 residues. Looked up from germline, CDR1 is DFQATT and CDR2 is SNEGSKA (reference sequence).

The sample holds many counts of this clonotype. CDR3 residues: CASSLVGGRNTEAFF. The CDR3 bases are TGCGCCAGCAGCTTGGTCGGGGGCAGGAACACTGAAGCTTTCTTT. The chain employs TRBV5-1 and TRBJ1-1, with D perhaps TRBD1 (6 bases). V shed 0 bases and J shed 1 base, with 10 bases lying between them. This CDR3 has 15 amino acids. Germline CDR1 is SGHRS and CDR2 is YFSETQ.

For the CDR3, the DNA is TGCGCCAGCAGAGTCGGGGGCCCGACCTACGAGCAGTACTTC. Its protein product is CASRVGGPTYEQYF. The rearrangement joins TRBV10-2 to TRBJ2-7, with D perhaps given as TRBD1 or TRBD2 (6 bases each). This CDR3 region has 14 residues. Germline CDR1 and CDR2: WSHSY and SAAADI. The germline V and J ends were trimmed by 6 bases and 2 bases, with 14 bases remaining between them.

The rearrangement uses TRBV10-3 and TRBJ2-7; perhaps D is TRBD1 or TRBD2 (7 bases each). The germline CDR1 and CDR2 sequences are ENHRY and SYGVKD. The CDR3 runs to 13 residues. Trimming pared 3 bases from V and 5 bases from J, leaving 11 bases between. The DNA of the CDR3 is TGTGCCATCAGTGAACAGGGGAGGGACGAGCAGTACTTC. Translated, it gives CAISEQGRDEQYF.

This clonotype was seen a handful of times. V gene TRBV7-2 combines with J gene TRBJ1-2, with D possibly matching TRBD1 (6 bases). Trimming took 4 bases from V and 2 from J, leaving 14 bases between them. The CDR3 runs to 15 residues. Germline V gene sequence: CDR1 SGHTA, CDR2 FQGNSA. CDR3 sequence (DNA): TGTGCCAGCAGCTGGGGGGCAGGGCCAAACTATGGCTACACCTTC. This translates into CASSWGAGPNYGYTF.

This sequence joins TRBV7-8 and TRBJ2-1; 10 bases fit TRBD2. Germline CDR1 is SGHVS and CDR2 is FQNEAQ. V was pared by 0 bases and J by 1 base, with 6 bases of the junction left unmatched. The CDR3 sequence is 18 residues long. The CDR3 is CASSLAPSGGGSYNEQFF. Here the CDR3 DNA reads TGTGCCAGCAGCTTAGCGCCCAGCGGGGGGGGATCCTACAATGAGCAGTTCTTC. Drawing the rest from reference TRBV7-8 and TRBJ2-1, the complete variable domain is GAGVSQSPRYKVAKRGQDVALRCDPISGHVSLFWYQQALGQGPEFLTYFQNEAQLDKSGLPSDRFFAERPEGSVSTLKIQRTQQEDSAVYLCASSLAPSGGGSYNEQFFGPGTRLTVL.